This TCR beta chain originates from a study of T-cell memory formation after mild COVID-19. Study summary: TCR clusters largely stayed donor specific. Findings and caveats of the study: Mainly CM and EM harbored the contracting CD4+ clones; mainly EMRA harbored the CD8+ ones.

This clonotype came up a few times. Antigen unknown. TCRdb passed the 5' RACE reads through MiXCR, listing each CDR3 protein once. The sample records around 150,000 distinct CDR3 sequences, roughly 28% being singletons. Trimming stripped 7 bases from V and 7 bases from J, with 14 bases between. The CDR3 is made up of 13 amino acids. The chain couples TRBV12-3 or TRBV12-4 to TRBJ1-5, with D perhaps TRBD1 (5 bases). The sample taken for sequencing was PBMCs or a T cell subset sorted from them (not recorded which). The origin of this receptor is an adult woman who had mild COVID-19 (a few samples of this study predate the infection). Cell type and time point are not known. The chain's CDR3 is CASTRQGPQPQHF. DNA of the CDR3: TGTGCCAGCACCCGGCAGGGACCGCAGCCCCAGCATTTT.